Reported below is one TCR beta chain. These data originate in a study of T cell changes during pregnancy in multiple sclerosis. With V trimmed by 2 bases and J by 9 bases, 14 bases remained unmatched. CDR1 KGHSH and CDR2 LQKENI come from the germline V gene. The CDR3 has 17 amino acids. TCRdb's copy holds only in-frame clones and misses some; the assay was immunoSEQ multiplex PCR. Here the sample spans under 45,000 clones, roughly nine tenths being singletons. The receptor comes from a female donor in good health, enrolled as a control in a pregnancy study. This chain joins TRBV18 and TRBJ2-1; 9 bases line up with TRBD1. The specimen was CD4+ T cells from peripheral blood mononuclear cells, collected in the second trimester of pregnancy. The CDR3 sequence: CASSPGGQGFGAAEQFF. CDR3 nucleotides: TGTGCCAGCTCACCAGGAGGACAGGGGTTCGGGGCTGCTGAGCAGTTCTTC.